This is a list of T cell receptor beta chains from one sample in a study of blood T cell repertoires in COVID-19. Some clones are missing from TCRdb's copy, which holds only in-frame ones; the method was immunoSEQ multiplex PCR. The sample consists of 200,000 to 250,000 clones, 84% of them appearing once. Material: PBMCs or T cells enriched from blood (not recorded which). The receptors derive from a man between 60 and 75 years old who had recovered from COVID-19. CDR3s include the opening cysteine and the closing phenylalanine or tryptophan. The order of the fields is D gene, clone size, V gene, J gene, CDR3 DNA, CDR3 protein. The D gene is left open where the match is weak. Where a row states a size, it is once, few, many or the class of an expanded clone; other rows omit it.

TRBD1	.	TRBV6-2/TRBV6-3	TRBJ1-6	TGTGCCAGCAGCCCGACAGGGAGTTATTCACCCCTCCACTTT	CASSPTGSYSPLHF
TRBD2	.	TRBV18	TRBJ2-2	TGTGCCAGCTCACCCGGGACTAGCGAGAACACCGGGGAGCTGTTTTTT	CASSPGTSENTGELFF
.	.	TRBV6-6	TRBJ1-1	TGTGCCAGCAGGGCACAGAAGAACACTGAAGCTTTCTTT	CASRAQKNTEAFF
.	once	TRBV3-1/TRBV3-2	TRBJ2-7	TGTGCCAGCAGCCAATGGCCTATTTCGGGACATACCTACGAGCAGTACTTC	CASSQWPISGHTYEQYF
.	.	TRBV7-8	TRBJ1-5	TGTGCCAGCAGCCGCGACAGGAATCAGCCCCAGCATTTT	CASSRDRNQPQHF
TRBD2	.	TRBV11-3	TRBJ2-3	TGTGCCAGCAGCTCCCGGACTAGCGGGAGGAATACGCAGTATTTT	CASSSRTSGRNTQYF
.	.	TRBV5-1	TRBJ2-1	TGCGCCAGCCGGTCGAGCTCCTACAATGAGCAGTTCTTC	CASRSSSYNEQFF
.	.	TRBV12-5	TRBJ1-1	TGTGCTAGTGGTTTGGAGGGGCCTGAAGCTTTCTTT	CASGLEGPEAFF
.	.	TRBV5-1	TRBJ1-2	TGCGCCAGCAGCTTGTCACCAGGAAACTATGGCTACACCTTC	CASSLSPGNYGYTF
.	.	TRBV18	TRBJ2-1	TGTGCCAGCTCACCGGGCGGGACGGAGTCCGATGAGCAGTTCTTC	CASSPGGTESDEQFF
TRBD1	.	TRBV25-1	TRBJ1-6	TGTGCCAGCCAGGGACAGAAGAATTCACCCCTCCACTTT	CASQGQKNSPLHF
.	few	TRBV4-2	TRBJ1-2	TGTGCCAGCAGCCAAAACGTCGCATCCAATCAGTATGGCTACACCTTC	CASSQNVASNQYGYTF
TRBD1	.	TRBV19	TRBJ2-3	TGTGCCAGTAGTACTCGGGACAGGCAGTATTTT	CASSTRDRQYF
.	few	TRBV14	TRBJ1-1	TGTGCCAGCAGTCGAAACAGGGTAAACACTGAAGCTTTCTTT	CASSRNRVNTEAFF
TRBD1	.	TRBV15	TRBJ1-1	TGTGCCACCAGCAGGGCTGGGACAGCCCGTGAAGCTTTCTTT	CATSRAGTAREAFF
.	.	TRBV5-1	TRBJ1-4	TGCGCCAGCAGCCCCTCCGGGGTGTCTAATGAAAAACTGTTTTTT	CASSPSGVSNEKLFF
TRBD1	.	TRBV5-1	TRBJ2-1	TGCGCCAGCAGCAGAATCACAGGGGGCTCGAATGAGCAGTTCTTC	CASSRITGGSNEQFF
TRBD1	.	TRBV10-1	TRBJ2-3	TGCGCCAGCAGCATGACAGGGGACAAGCCCACAGATACGCAGTATTTT	CASSMTGDKPTDTQYF
TRBD1	.	TRBV15	TRBJ2-1	TGTGCCACCAGCAGAGCAAGACAGGGCAATGAGCAGTTCTTC	CATSRARQGNEQFF
.	.	TRBV19	TRBJ1-4	TGTGCCAGTAGTCATGGGCGCAGGGCTAATGAAAAACTGTTTTTT	CASSHGRRANEKLFF
TRBD2	few	TRBV7-9	TRBJ2-7	TGTGCCAGCAGCCGGACTAGCGGCGAGTACGAGCAGTACTTC	CASSRTSGEYEQYF
TRBD1	.	TRBV5-1	TRBJ2-7	TGCGCCAGCAGCCCCTACAGGGGCCCAGACCCTGCCTACGAGCAGTACTTC	CASSPYRGPDPAYEQYF
TRBD1	once	TRBV5-6	TRBJ1-3	TGTGCCAGCAGCCTTGACAGGGGTGGAAACACCATATATTTT	CASSLDRGGNTIYF
TRBD1	.	TRBV12-5	TRBJ2-1	TGTGCTAGTACAGGGGGAATTGAGCAGTTCTTC	CASTGGIEQFF
TRBD2	.	TRBV7-3	TRBJ2-1	TGTGCCAGCAGCCTAAATCCACTAGCGGGGGGGCACAATGAGCAGTTCTTC	CASSLNPLAGGHNEQFF
.	.	TRBV6-2/TRBV6-3	TRBJ1-2	TGTGCCAGCAGCCCGACAGGTCCTAACTATGGCTACACCTTC	CASSPTGPNYGYTF
TRBD1	.	TRBV3-1/TRBV3-2	TRBJ1-6	TGTGCCAGCAGCCAGGGGGACAGTAGTAATTCACCCCTCCACTTT	CASSQGDSSNSPLHF
.	.	TRBV6-5	TRBJ1-1	TGTGCCAGCAGTTTGACAGGCGATACTGAAGCTTTCTTT	CASSLTGDTEAFF
.	.	TRBV6-2/TRBV6-3	TRBJ2-2	TGTGCCAGCAGCCCGGGACACAACACCGGGGAGCTGTTTTTT	CASSPGHNTGELFF
TRBD1	once	TRBV7-9	TRBJ2-7	TGTGCCAGCAGCCCGGGACAGAACTACGAGCAGTACTTC	CASSPGQNYEQYF
.	.	TRBV4-3	TRBJ1-2	TGCGCCAGCAGCCAAACGACAGAGAATTATGGCTACACCTTC	CASSQTTENYGYTF
TRBD1	.	TRBV11-3	TRBJ1-2	TGTGCCAGCAGCTTCGGGACAGCCAACTATGGCTACACCTTC	CASSFGTANYGYTF
TRBD2	.	TRBV4-1	TRBJ2-7	TGCGCCAGCAGCGAGGGACTAGGGGCCTACGAGCAGTACTTC	CASSEGLGAYEQYF
.	.	TRBV10-3	TRBJ2-7	TGTGCCATCAGACGTCCGGGACAAGACTACGAGCAGTACTTC	CAIRRPGQDYEQYF
.	.	TRBV20-1	TRBJ2-1	TGCAGTGCTAGTACCCCGATTACGGGGAAGAGCTCCTACAATGAGCAGTTCTTC	CSASTPITGKSSYNEQFF
.	.	TRBV7-3	TRBJ1-1	TGTGCCAGCAGACTACAAGAGAACACTGAAGCTTTCTTT	CASRLQENTEAFF
.	.	TRBV6-5	TRBJ1-3	TGTGCCAGCAGTTCTCCGGGGTACTCTGGAAACACCATATATTTT	CASSSPGYSGNTIYF
.	.	TRBV7-9	TRBJ2-1	TGTGCCAGCAGCTCCCTTAGTAATGAGCAGTTCTTC	CASSSLSNEQFF
TRBD1	once	TRBV29-1	TRBJ2-1	TGCAGCGACGGGACAGGGGAGAAGGATGAGCAGTTCTTC	CSDGTGEKDEQFF
.	.	TRBV7-2	TRBJ2-7	TGTGCCAGCAGTTCTACGGGGTCTCCCGAAGCCGCGACCTACAAGCAGTACTTC	CASSSTGSPEAATYKQYF
.	.	TRBV27	TRBJ2-3	TGTGCCAGCAGTTTCGGGGACATTCATAGGAATACGCAGTATTTT	CASSFGDIHRNTQYF
TRBD1	.	TRBV7-8	TRBJ1-5	TGTGCCAGCAGCAAAGAGGGTATCGGACAGGGTGTTAAGCCCCAGCATTTT	CASSKEGIGQGVKPQHF